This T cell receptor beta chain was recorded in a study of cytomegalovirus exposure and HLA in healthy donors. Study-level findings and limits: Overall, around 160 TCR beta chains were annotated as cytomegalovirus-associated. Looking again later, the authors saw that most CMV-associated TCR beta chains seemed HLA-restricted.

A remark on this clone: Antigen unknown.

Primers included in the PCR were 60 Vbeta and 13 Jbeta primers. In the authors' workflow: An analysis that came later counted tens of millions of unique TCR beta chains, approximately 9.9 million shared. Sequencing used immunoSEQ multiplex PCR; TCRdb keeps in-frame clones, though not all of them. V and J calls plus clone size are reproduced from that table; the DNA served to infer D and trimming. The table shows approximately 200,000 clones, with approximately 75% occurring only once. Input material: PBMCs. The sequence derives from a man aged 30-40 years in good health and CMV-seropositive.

CDR3 protein: CASSPGQGFSPLHF. CDR3 nucleotides: TGTGCCAGCAGTCCGGGACAGGGGTTCTCACCCCTCCACTTT. The chain couples TRBV9 to TRBJ1-6; 10 bases are shared with TRBD1. Germline CDR1 is SGDLS and CDR2 is YYNGEE. The CDR3 spans 14 residues. J lost 10 bases, V lost 5 bases, and 6 bases had no gene match. The full variable domain, its missing parts supplied by reference TRBV9 and TRBJ1-6, is DSGVTQTPKHLITATGQRVTLRCSPRSGDLSVYWYQQSLDQGLQFLIQYYNGEERAKGNILERFSAQQFPDLHSELNLSSLELGDSALYFCASSPGQGFSPLHFGNGTRLTVT.